Sequencing of this T cell receptor (beta chain) was carried out in a study of blood T cell repertoires in COVID-19. Study as a whole: The samples span acute and convalescent COVID-19 from the United States, Italy and Spain.

Assay: immunoSEQ multiplex PCR; the TCRdb copy retains only in-frame clones and omits some. In the table there are 75,000 to 95,000 clones, approximately 80% of which are singletons. Germline V CDR1 and CDR2: MNHEY, SMNVEV (reference sequence). V was shortened by 6 bases and J by 5 bases, with 10 bases between the two germline ends. The CDR3 has 12 residues. V usage is TRBV27 and J usage is TRBJ2-5; no clear D. The sample consisted of peripheral blood. The sequence derives from a man between 50 and 59 years old with acute or convalescent COVID-19. The CDR3 sequence is CASSSTGETQYF. The CDR3 bases are TGTGCCAGCAGCTCGACTGGCGAGACCCAGTACTTC.